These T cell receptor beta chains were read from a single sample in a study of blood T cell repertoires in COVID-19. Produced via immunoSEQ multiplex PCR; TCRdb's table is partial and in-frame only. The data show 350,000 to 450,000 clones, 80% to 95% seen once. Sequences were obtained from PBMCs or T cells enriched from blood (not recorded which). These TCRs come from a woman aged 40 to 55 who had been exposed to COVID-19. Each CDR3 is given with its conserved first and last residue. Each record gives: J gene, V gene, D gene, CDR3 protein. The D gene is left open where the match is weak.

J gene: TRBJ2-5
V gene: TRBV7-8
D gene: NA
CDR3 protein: CASSLVLYRGTQYF

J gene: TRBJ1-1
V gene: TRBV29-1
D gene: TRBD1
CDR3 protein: CSVVPRRGRVKDTEAFF

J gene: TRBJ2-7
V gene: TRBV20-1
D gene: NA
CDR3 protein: CSARDSYEQYF

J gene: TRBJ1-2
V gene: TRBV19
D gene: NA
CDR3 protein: CASSMRASEIYGYTF

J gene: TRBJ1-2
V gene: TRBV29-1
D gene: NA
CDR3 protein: CSVESTNYGYTF

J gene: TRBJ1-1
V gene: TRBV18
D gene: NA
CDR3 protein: CASSPLSRGVNTEAFF

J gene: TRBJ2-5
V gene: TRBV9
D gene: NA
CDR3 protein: CASSVSEQETQYF

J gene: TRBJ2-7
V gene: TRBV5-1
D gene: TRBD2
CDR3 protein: CASSLGLAGGPTYEQYF

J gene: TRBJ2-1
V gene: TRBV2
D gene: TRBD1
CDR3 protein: CASIPGQGEREQFF

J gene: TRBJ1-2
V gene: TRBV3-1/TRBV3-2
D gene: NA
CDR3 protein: CASSRLGNYGYTF

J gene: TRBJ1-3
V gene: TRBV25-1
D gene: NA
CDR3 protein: CASGLATGNTIYF

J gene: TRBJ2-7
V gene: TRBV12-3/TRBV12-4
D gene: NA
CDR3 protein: CASSLFSSEQYF

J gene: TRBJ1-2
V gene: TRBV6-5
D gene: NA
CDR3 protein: CATGTGVIDYGYTF

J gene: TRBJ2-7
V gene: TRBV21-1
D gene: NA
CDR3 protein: CASSKALRQGINEQYF

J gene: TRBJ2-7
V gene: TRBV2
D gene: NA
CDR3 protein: CASTGDSSYEQYF

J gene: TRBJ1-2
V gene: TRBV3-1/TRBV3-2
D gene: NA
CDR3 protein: CASSQGGPQFW

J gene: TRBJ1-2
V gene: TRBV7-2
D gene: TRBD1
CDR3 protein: CASSPGQGKRDYTF

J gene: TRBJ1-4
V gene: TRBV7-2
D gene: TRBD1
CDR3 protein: CASSSWGQSTNEKLFF

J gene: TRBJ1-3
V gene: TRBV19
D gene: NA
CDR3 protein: CASKRNTDGNTIYF

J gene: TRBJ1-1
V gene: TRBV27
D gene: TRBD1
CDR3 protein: CASSLRQGVRAFF